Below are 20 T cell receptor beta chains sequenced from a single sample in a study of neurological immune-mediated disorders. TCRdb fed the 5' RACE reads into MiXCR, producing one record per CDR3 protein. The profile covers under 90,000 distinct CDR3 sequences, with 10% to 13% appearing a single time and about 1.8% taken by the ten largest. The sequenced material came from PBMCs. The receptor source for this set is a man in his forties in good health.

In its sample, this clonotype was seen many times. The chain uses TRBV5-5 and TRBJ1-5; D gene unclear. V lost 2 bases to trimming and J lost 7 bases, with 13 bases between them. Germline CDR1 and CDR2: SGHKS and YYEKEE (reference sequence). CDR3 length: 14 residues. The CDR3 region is CASSFQSTGQPQHF. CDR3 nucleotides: TGTGCCAGCAGCTTCCAGTCGACGGGACAGCCCCAGCATTTT.

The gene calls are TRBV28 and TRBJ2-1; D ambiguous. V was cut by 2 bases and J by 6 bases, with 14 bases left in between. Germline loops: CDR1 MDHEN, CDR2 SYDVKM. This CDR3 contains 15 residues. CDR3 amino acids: CASSLVYEVSNEQFF. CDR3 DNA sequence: TGTGCCAGCAGTTTAGTCTATGAGGTGTCCAATGAGCAGTTCTTC.

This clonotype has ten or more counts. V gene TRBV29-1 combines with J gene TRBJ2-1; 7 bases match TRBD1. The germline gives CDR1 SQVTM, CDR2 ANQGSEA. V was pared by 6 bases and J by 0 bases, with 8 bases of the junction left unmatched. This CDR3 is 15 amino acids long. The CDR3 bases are TGCAGCGTGGGTGACAGGGTAGGCTCCTACAATGAGCAGTTCTTC. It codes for CSVGDRVGSYNEQFF.

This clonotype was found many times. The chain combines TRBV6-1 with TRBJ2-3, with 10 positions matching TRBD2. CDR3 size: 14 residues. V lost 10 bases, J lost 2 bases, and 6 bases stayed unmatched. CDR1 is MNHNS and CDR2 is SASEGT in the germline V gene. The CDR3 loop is CAIPAGGITDTQYF. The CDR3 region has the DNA TGTGCCATCCCAGCGGGGGGGATCACAGATACGCAGTATTTT.

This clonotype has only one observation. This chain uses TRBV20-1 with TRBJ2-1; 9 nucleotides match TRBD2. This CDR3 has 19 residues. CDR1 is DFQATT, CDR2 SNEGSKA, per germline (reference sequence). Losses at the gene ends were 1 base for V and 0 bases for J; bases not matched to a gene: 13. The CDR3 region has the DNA TGCAGTGCTAGAGCCGCGGTGTCTAGCGGGACCCACTCCTACAATGAGCAGTTCTTC. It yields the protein CSARAAVSSGTHSYNEQFF.

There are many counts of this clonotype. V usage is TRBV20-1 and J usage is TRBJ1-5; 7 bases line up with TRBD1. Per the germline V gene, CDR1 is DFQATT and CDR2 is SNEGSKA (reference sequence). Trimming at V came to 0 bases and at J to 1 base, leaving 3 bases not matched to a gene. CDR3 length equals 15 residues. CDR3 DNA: TGCAGTGCTAGAGATCCCAGGGGGAGCAATCAGCCCCAGCATTTT. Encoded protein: CSARDPRGSNQPQHF.

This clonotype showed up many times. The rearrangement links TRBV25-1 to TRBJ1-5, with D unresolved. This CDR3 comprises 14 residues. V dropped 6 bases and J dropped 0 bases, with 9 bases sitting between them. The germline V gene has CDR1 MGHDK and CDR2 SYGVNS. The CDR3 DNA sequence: TGTGCCAGCAGCGAGGTCTATAGCAATCAGCCCCAGCATTTT. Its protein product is CASSEVYSNQPQHF.

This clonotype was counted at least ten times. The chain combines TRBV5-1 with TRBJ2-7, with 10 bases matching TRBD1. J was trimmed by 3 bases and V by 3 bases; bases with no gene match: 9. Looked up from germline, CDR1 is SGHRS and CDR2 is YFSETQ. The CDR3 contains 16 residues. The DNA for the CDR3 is TGCGCCAGCAGCTCTCCAGGACAGGGGGGAGGCTACGAGCAGTACTTC. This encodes CASSSPGQGGGYEQYF.

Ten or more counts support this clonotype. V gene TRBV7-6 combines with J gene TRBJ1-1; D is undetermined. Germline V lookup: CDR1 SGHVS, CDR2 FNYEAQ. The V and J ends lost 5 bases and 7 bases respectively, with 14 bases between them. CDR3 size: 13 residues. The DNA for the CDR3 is TGTGCCAGCAGCCCCCGGATTGAGGGTGAAGCTTTCTTT. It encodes CASSPRIEGEAFF. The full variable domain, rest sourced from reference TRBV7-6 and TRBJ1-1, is GAGVSQSPRYKVTKRGQDVALRCDPISGHVSLYWYRQALGQGPEFLTYFNYEAQQDKSGLPNDRFSAERPEGSISTLTIQRTEQRDSAMYRCASSPRIEGEAFFGQGTRLTVV.

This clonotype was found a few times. In DNA form, the CDR3 reads TGTGCCAGCAGCCAATATAGGGGGGGCGAGCAGTACTTC. It translates to CASSQYRGGEQYF. The V gene is TRBV3-1, the J gene TRBJ2-7; tentatively, D is TRBD2 (7 bases). The CDR3 runs to 13 residues. Trimming stripped 2 bases from V and 6 bases from J, with 11 bases between. CDR1 LGHDT and CDR2 YNNKEL come from the germline V gene (reference sequence).

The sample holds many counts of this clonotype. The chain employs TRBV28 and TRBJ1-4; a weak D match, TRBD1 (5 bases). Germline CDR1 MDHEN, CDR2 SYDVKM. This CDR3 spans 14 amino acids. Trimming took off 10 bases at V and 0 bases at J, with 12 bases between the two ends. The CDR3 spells CATSGDSTNEKLFF. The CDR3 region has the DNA TGTGCCACCTCCGGGGACTCAACTAATGAAAAACTGTTTTTT.

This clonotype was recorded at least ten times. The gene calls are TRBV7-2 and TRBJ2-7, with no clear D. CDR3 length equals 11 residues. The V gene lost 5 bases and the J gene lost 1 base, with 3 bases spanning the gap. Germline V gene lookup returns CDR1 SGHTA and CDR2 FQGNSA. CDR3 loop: CASSDSYEQYF. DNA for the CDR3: TGTGCCAGCAGCGATTCCTACGAGCAGTACTTC. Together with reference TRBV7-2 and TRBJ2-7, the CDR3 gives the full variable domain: GAGVSQSPSNKVTEKGKDVELRCDPISGHTALYWYRQSLGQGLEFLIYFQGNSAPDKSGLPSDRFSAERTGGSVSTLTIQRTQQEDSAVYLCASSDSYEQYFGPGTRLTVT.

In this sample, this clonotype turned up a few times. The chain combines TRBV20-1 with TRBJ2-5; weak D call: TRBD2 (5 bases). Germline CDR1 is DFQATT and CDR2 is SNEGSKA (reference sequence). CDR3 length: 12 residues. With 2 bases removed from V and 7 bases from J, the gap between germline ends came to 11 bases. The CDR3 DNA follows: TGCAGTGCTAGACCCGGGGAAGGGACCCAGTACTTC. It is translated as CSARPGEGTQYF.

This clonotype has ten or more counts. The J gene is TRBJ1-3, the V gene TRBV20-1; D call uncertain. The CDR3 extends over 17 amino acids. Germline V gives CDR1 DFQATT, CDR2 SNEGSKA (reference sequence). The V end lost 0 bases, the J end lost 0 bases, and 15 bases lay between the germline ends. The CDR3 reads CSARDNIRRVSGNTIYF. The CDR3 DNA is TGCAGTGCTAGAGATAATATACGGAGGGTCTCTGGAAACACCATATATTTT.

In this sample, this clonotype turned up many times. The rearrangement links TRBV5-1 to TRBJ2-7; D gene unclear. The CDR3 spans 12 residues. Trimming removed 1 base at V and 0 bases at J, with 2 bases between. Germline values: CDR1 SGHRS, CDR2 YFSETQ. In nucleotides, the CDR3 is TGCGCCAGCAGCTTGCCCTCCTACGAGCAGTACTTC. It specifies CASSLPSYEQYF.

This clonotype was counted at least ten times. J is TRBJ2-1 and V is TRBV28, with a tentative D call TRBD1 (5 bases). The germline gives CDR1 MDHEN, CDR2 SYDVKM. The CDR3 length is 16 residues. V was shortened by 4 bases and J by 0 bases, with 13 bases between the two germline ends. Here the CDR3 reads CASSSTVLISYNEQFF. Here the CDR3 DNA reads TGTGCCAGCAGTTCGACAGTATTGATCTCCTACAATGAGCAGTTCTTC. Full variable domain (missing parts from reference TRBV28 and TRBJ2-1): DVKVTQSSRYLVKRTGEKVFLECVQDMDHENMFWYRQDPGLGLRLIYFSYDVKMKEKGDIPEGYSVSREKKERFSLILESASTNQTSMYLCASSSTVLISYNEQFFGPGTRLTVL.

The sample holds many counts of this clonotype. The CDR3 DNA is TGTGCCAGCAGCCCGACAGGCCCTTCGGGCTATGGCTACACCTTC. This sequence encodes CASSPTGPSGYGYTF. The chain employs TRBV6-1 and TRBJ1-2, with D tentatively TRBD1 (6 bases). The V end lost 6 bases, the J end lost 4 bases, and 18 bases lay between the germline ends. The CDR3 length is 15 residues. The V gene's germline CDR1 is MNHNS and CDR2 SASEGT.

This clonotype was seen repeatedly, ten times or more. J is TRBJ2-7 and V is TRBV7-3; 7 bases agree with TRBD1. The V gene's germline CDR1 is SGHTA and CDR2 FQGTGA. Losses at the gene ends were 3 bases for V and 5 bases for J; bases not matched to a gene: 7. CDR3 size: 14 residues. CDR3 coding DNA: TGTGCCAGCAGCTTTCCGGGACAGTCAGACGAGCAGTACTTC. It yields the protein CASSFPGQSDEQYF.

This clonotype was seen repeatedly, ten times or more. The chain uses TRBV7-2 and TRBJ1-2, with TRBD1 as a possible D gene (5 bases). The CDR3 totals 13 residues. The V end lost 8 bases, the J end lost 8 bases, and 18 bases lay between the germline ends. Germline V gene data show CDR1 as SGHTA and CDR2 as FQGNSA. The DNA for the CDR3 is TGTGCCAGCGGGGGTAGGGGCGCGAGGGGCTACACCTTC. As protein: CASGGRGARGYTF.

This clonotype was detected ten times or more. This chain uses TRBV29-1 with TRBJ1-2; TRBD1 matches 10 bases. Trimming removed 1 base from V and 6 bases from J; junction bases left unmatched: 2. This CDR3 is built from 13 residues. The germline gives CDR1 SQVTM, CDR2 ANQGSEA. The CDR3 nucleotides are TGCAGCGTTGAAGCTGGACAGGGGGATGGCTACACCTTC. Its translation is CSVEAGQGDGYTF.